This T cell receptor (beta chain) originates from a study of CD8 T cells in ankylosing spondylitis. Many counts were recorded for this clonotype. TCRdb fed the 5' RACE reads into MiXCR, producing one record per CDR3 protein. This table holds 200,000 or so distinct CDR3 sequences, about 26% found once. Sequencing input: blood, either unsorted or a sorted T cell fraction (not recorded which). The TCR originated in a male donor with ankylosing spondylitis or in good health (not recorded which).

The CDR3 DNA is TGTGCCAGCAGCCCAGGGGACAGTCACACTGAAGCTTTCTTT. Translated, it gives CASSPGDSHTEAFF. The chain uses TRBV4-2 and TRBJ1-1, with TRBD1 matching over 7 bases. This CDR3 contains 14 residues. V lost 4 bases and J lost 3; bases outside the gene matches: 5. From germline, CDR1 is LGHNA and CDR2 YNFKEQ.